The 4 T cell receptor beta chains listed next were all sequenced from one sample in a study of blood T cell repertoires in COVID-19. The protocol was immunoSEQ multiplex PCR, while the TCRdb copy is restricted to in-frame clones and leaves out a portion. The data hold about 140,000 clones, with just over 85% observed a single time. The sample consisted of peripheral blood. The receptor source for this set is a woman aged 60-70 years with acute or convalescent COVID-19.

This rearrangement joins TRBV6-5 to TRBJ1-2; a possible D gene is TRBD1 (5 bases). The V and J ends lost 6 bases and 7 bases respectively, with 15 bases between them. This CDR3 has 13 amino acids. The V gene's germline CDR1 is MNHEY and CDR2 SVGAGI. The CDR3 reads CASRGLQGTGYTF. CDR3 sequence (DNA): TGTGCCAGCAGGGGGTTGCAGGGTACTGGCTACACCTTC.

The CDR3 DNA follows: TGTGCCAGCAGTTTATACCAGGGTCAGCCCCAGCATTTT. It is translated as CASSLYQGQPQHF. The chain uses TRBV27 and TRBJ1-5; D possibly corresponds to TRBD1 (5 bases). Germline V gives CDR1 MNHEY, CDR2 SMNVEV (reference sequence). V lost 1 base, J lost 6 bases, and 7 bases lay in between. The CDR3 is 13 amino acids.

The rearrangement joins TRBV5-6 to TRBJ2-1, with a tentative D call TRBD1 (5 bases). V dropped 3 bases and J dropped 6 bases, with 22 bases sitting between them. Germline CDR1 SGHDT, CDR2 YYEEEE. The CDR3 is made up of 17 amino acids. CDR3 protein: CASSSSSARDPPNEQFF. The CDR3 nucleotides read TGTGCCAGCAGCTCCTCCTCCGCCAGGGATCCACCCAATGAGCAGTTCTTC.

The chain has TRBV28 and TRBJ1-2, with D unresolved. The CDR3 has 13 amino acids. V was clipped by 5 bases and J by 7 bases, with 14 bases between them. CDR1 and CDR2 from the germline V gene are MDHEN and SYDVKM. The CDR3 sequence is CASSAARASGYTF. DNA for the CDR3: TGTGCCAGCAGTGCAGCGAGGGCTAGTGGCTACACCTTC.